The 30 T cell receptor beta chains in this list originate from one sample, sequenced in a study of regulatory T cells in long-lasting Graves disease. Time point described: newly diagnosed GD, antithyroid drugs for less than 3 months. Construction of the TCR library relied on RNA isolated from PBMCs. Arm-PCR of CDR3 regions with iRepertoire HTBI primers generated TCR beta libraries. In TCRdb, the multiplex PCR reads were re-called with MiXCR into one record per CDR3 protein. This table holds 540,000 or so distinct CDR3 sequences, roughly 12% found once. The sample also formed part of further work on T cells in Graves' hyperthyroidism and ophthalmopathy.

Here the sequenced sample was peripheral blood mononuclear cells (PBMCs), taken at new diagnosis, from a patient treated with antithyroid drugs. The receptors derive from a man aged 25-45 years with Graves disease.

This clonotype showed up just a few times. The rearrangement uses TRBV5-6 and TRBJ2-7; 14 nucleotides line up with TRBD2. The CDR3 spans 16 residues. Germline CDR1 reads SGHDT; CDR2 reads YYEEEE. V was clipped by 0 bases and J by 5 bases; unmatched bases: 4. CDR3: CASSLAGLAGGHEQYF. In DNA, the CDR3 is TGTGCCAGCAGCTTGGCCGGACTAGCGGGAGGCCACGAGCAGTACTTC.

This clonotype showed up many times. The chain carries TRBV27 and TRBJ2-7, with D possibly being TRBD1 (5 bases). V gave up 4 bases and J gave up 1 base, with 11 bases separating them. There are 14 residues in the CDR3. Germline V gives CDR1 MNHEY, CDR2 SMNVEV (reference sequence). CDR3 in DNA: TGTGCCAGCAGTTCGCTCAGGGATTCCTACGAGCAGTACTTC. Translating gives CASSSLRDSYEQYF.

This clonotype has a count of ten or more. The chain couples TRBV29-1 to TRBJ2-1, with 10 bases lining up with TRBD2. Germline loops: CDR1 SQVTM, CDR2 ANQGSEA. CDR3 length: 18 amino acids. V lost 3 bases to trimming and J lost 15 bases; unmatched junction nucleotides: 26. CDR3 DNA: TGCAGCGTTGACTGGCTAGCGGGAGAGCTGGGTCCCTCGAAAAACCCGTTCTTC. Encoded protein: CSVDWLAGELGPSKNPFF.

This clonotype was seen only a few times. Given a much more abundant clone one base away, this may be a read error. V usage is TRBV29-1 and J usage is TRBJ2-2, with D possibly TRBD2 on 6 matching bases. This CDR3 contains 16 residues. Germline assignment: CDR1 SQVTM and CDR2 ANQGSEA. Trimming took off 3 bases at V and 6 bases at J, with 20 bases between the two ends. Here the CDR3 reads CSVEARAHPGAGELFF. In DNA form, the CDR3 reads TGCAGCGTTGAGGCCAGGGCCCACCCGGGAGCCGGGGAGCTGTTTTTT.

The CDR3 nucleotides read TGCGCCAGCAGCTTAAGGGCAGCGAGCACTGAAGCTTTCTTT. The encoded protein is CASSLRAASTEAFF. The chain links TRBV5-1 to TRBJ1-1, with D unresolved. Germline-derived CDR1 and CDR2 are SGHRS and YFSETQ. Trimming left V 2 bases short and J 4 bases short, with 12 bases between. The CDR3 runs 14 residues.

This clonotype was observed at least ten times. The rearrangement uses TRBV6-1 and TRBJ1-5; weak D call: TRBD1 (6 bases). CDR3 size: 13 residues. The germline V gene has CDR1 MNHNS and CDR2 SASEGT. Trimming pared 3 bases from V and 7 bases from J, leaving 10 bases between. The CDR3 DNA reads TGTGCCAGCAGTGACCGGGGGGCGCAGCCCCAGCATTTT. Translating it yields CASSDRGAQPQHF.

This sequence joins TRBV7-2 and TRBJ1-1; no reliable D call. Germline V gives CDR1 SGHTA, CDR2 FQGNSA. The CDR3 runs 15 residues. The V end lost 8 bases, the J end lost 1 base, and 17 bases lay between the germline ends. This CDR3 is CASGGPALPNTEAFF. CDR3 DNA: TGTGCCAGCGGTGGGCCAGCTCTTCCGAACACTGAAGCTTTCTTT.

This clonotype has ten or more counts. The CDR3 DNA reads as TGTGCCACCAAGGAGCGGGAGGGGACAGATACGCAGTATTTT. It codes for CATKEREGTDTQYF. The rearrangement joins TRBV10-3 to TRBJ2-3; 10 bases align to TRBD2. V was clipped by 10 bases and J by 3 bases; unmatched bases: 7. Germline CDR1 is ENHRY and CDR2 is SYGVKD. The CDR3 sequence is 14 residues long.

There are many counts of this clonotype. The chain joins TRBV5-1 to TRBJ2-7, with D tentatively TRBD2 (5 bases). Per the germline V gene, CDR1 is SGHRS and CDR2 is YFSETQ. This CDR3 is 14 amino acids long. V dropped 4 bases and J dropped 6 bases, with 17 bases sitting between them. DNA for the CDR3: TGCGCCAGCAGCACCGGACGGGGTTGGAGCGAGCAGTACTTC. Translating it yields CASSTGRGWSEQYF.

This clonotype was seen a few times. This chain uses TRBV19 with TRBJ1-1; TRBD1 matches 7 bases. The CDR3 length is 14 residues. The V gene end was trimmed by 5 bases and the J gene end by 4 bases; junction bases not matched to a gene: 7. Germline CDR1 reads LNHDA; CDR2 reads SQIVND (reference sequence). In nucleotides, the CDR3 is TGTGCCAGTAGTCTACGGACAGGCTTCACTGAAGCTTTCTTT. It is translated as CASSLRTGFTEAFF.

This clonotype was counted only a few times. The V gene is TRBV6-1, the J gene TRBJ1-1; D possibly corresponds to TRBD1 (6 bases). V was shortened by 6 bases and J by 4 bases, with 15 bases between the two germline ends. Germline loops: CDR1 MNHNS, CDR2 SASEGT. This CDR3 spans 14 amino acids. CDR3 DNA: TGTGCCAGCAGCTCGGGGGGGGGGCCCACTGAAGCTTTCTTT. It encodes CASSSGGGPTEAFF.

The chain has TRBV4-2 and TRBJ2-1; 7 bases are shared with TRBD2. With 0 bases clipped from V and 2 bases from J, the junction kept 4 bases outside the gene matches. Germline-derived CDR1 and CDR2 are LGHNA and YNFKEQ. This CDR3 region has 16 residues. CDR3 DNA: TGTGCCAGCAGCCAAGAATCTAGCGGTCCCTACAATGAGCAGTTCTTC. It translates to CASSQESSGPYNEQFF.

V is TRBV4-1 and J is TRBJ2-7; D is possibly TRBD2 (5 bases). Germline V lookup: CDR1 MGHRA, CDR2 YSYEKL. The CDR3 is made up of 15 amino acids. V lost 0 bases and J lost 2, with 11 bases in between. CDR3 in DNA: TGCGCCAGCAGCCAAGATGAGAGGGTCCCCTACGAGCAGTACTTC. It translates to CASSQDERVPYEQYF.

This clonotype has at least ten counts. This chain uses TRBV7-3 with TRBJ2-1, with D hard to call. Trimming pared 5 bases from V and 0 bases from J, leaving 14 bases between. This CDR3 region has 16 residues. Per germline, CDR1 SGHTA and CDR2 FQGTGA. DNA of the CDR3: TGTGCCAGCAGCCCTTCGAGCCATCGCTCCTACAATGAGCAGTTCTTC. Translating it yields CASSPSSHRSYNEQFF.

The chain joins TRBV4-2 to TRBJ2-1, with 10 bases aligning to TRBD2. CDR1 and CDR2 (germline): LGHNA, YNFKEQ. The length of the CDR3 is 17 residues. The V gene end was trimmed by 6 bases and the J gene end by 6 bases; junction bases not matched to a gene: 14. CDR3 sequence: CASRQTPPSGSVNEQFF. The DNA for the CDR3 is TGTGCCAGCAGACAAACACCCCCTAGCGGGAGTGTCAATGAGCAGTTCTTC.

The table lists this clonotype with a few counts. The chain has TRBV7-9 and TRBJ2-3; TRBD1 matches at 9 bases. V lost 9 bases, J lost 0 bases, and 13 bases stayed unmatched. CDR3 length: 17 residues. CDR1 is SEHNR and CDR2 is FQNEAQ in the germline V gene (reference sequence). The CDR3 protein is CARTLPGTGTSTDTQYF. The CDR3 region has the DNA TGTGCCAGAACCCTCCCCGGGACAGGGACAAGCACAGATACGCAGTATTTT.

This clonotype was counted at least ten times. The rearrangement uses TRBV24-1 and TRBJ1-2; a weak D match, TRBD1 (5 bases). Looked up from germline, CDR1 is KGHDR and CDR2 is SFDVKD. The V end was cut by 0 bases, the J end by 6 bases, with 13 bases between. This CDR3 spans 15 amino acids. The CDR3 sequence is CATSDLTGRDDGYTF. The CDR3 DNA is TGTGCCACCAGTGATTTGACGGGGCGCGATGATGGCTACACCTTC.

This chain links TRBV7-9 with TRBJ2-4; TRBD1 aligns across 11 bases. TRBJ1-2 explains the end of the DNA better; the J call may be wrong. The CDR3 extends over 15 amino acids. CDR1 SEHNR and CDR2 FQNEAQ come from the germline V gene (reference sequence). CDR3 coding DNA: TGTGCCAGCAGCTCCCGAATGGGACAGGGGGATGGCTACACCTTC. It is translated as CASSSRMGQGDGYTF.

This clonotype showed up many times. V is TRBV29-1 and J is TRBJ2-7; 14 nucleotides match TRBD2. Germline V gives CDR1 SQVTM, CDR2 ANQGSEA. Trimming removed 4 bases from V and 6 bases from J; junction bases left unmatched: 14. The length of the CDR3 is 17 residues. The DNA for the CDR3 is TGCAGCGTTGGGGGAGGACTAGCGGGAGGACGGACGGGCGAGCAGTACTTC. Its translation is CSVGGGLAGGRTGEQYF.

This clonotype was seen repeatedly, ten times or more. This chain joins TRBV7-9 and TRBJ2-1; D possibly matches TRBD1 or TRBD2 (5 bases each). The CDR3 totals 17 residues. The germline V and J ends were trimmed by 5 bases and 0 bases, with 17 bases remaining between them. Per the germline V gene, CDR1 is SEHNR and CDR2 is FQNEAQ (reference sequence). The CDR3 DNA reads TGTGCCAGCAGCCCTGCTCCCGGGACCCACTCCTACAATGAGCAGTTCTTC. Translating gives CASSPAPGTHSYNEQFF.

Only a few counts were recorded for this clonotype. This chain joins TRBV14 and TRBJ1-5; D is unclear. This CDR3 is 15 amino acids long. Germline values: CDR1 SGHDN, CDR2 FVKESK. V lost 0 bases to trimming and J lost 6 bases, with 12 bases between them. CDR3 in amino acids: CASSQEGGMGQPQHF. CDR3 bases: TGTGCCAGCAGCCAAGAGGGAGGGATGGGTCAGCCCCAGCATTTT.

Worth noting for this clonotype: This may be a read error: a much more frequent sequence differs by one nucleotide. The rearrangement uses TRBV29-1 and TRBJ2-1, with TRBD2 identical over 9 bases. The CDR3 has 14 amino acids. Unmatched junction bases numbered 10, after V lost 5 bases and J lost 8 bases. CDR1 is SQVTM and CDR2 is ANQGSEA in the germline V gene. The CDR3 sequence is CSVTTSGFVDEQFF. Written as DNA, the CDR3 is TGCAGCGTTACTACTAGCGGGTTTGTTGATGAGCAGTTCTTC.

This chain uses TRBV5-1 with TRBJ1-2, with D possibly being TRBD1 (5 bases). V was trimmed by 4 bases and J by 8 bases, leaving 15 bases between them. Germline V gene sequence: CDR1 SGHRS, CDR2 YFSETQ. CDR3 length: 13 residues. This CDR3 reads CASSPPEGFGYTF. The CDR3 bases are TGCGCCAGCAGCCCCCCGGAGGGGTTCGGCTACACCTTC. The full variable domain, rest sourced from reference TRBV5-1 and TRBJ1-2, is KAGVTQTPRYLIKTRGQQVTLSCSPISGHRSVSWYQQTPGQGLQFLFEYFSETQRNKGNFPGRFSGRQFSNSRSEMNVSTLELGDSALYLCASSPPEGFGYTFGSGTRLTVV.

This clonotype was detected many times. V gene TRBV6-1 combines with J gene TRBJ2-1; 11 bases agree with TRBD1. Trimming cost V 7 bases and J 6 bases; bases outside gene matches: 8. CDR1 is MNHNS and CDR2 is SASEGT in the germline V gene. CDR3 length equals 15 residues. The CDR3 here is CASITTGTGGNEQFF. The CDR3 nucleotides are TGTGCCAGCATTACAACCGGGACAGGGGGCAATGAGCAGTTCTTC.

The rearrangement uses TRBV20-1 and TRBJ2-5; 9 bases map to TRBD2. This CDR3 comprises 14 residues. Trimming took 4 bases from V and 9 from J; bases not matched to a gene: 12. The V gene's germline CDR1 is DFQATT and CDR2 SNEGSKA (reference sequence). As DNA, the CDR3 is TGCAGTGCTAATGGACTAGCGACGGAAGGGGCCCAGTACTTC. Protein sequence: CSANGLATEGAQYF.

This chain joins TRBV20-1 and TRBJ2-1; D remains ambiguous. Trimming pared 0 bases from V and 1 base from J, leaving 13 bases between. The CDR3 covers 16 residues. The V gene's germline CDR1 is DFQATT and CDR2 SNEGSKA (reference sequence). CDR3 amino acids: CSARDGQHESYNEQFF. The DNA for the CDR3 is TGCAGTGCTAGAGATGGGCAGCATGAATCCTACAATGAGCAGTTCTTC.

As regards this clonotype: With a much larger clone just one base away, this may be a read error. The V call is TRBV20-1, the J call TRBJ2-1; 12 positions agree with TRBD2. Germline V gene data show CDR1 as DFQATT and CDR2 as SNEGSKA (reference sequence). The CDR3 loop spans 12 amino acids. CDR3 DNA: TGCACCGCTAGGACTAGCGGGAATGGGCAGTTCTTC. It is translated as CTARTSGNGQFF.

The sample holds many counts of this clonotype. V gene TRBV7-9 combines with J gene TRBJ2-7; 11 bases map to TRBD2. Looked up from germline, CDR1 is SEHNR and CDR2 is FQNEAQ (reference sequence). CDR3 length equals 13 residues. J was trimmed by 10 bases and V by 8 bases; bases with no gene match: 10. The CDR3 reads CASAGLAGGVQYF. The CDR3 region has the DNA TGTGCCAGCGCCGGCCTAGCGGGAGGCGTTCAGTACTTC.

The CDR3 nucleotides read TGTGCCAGCAGTTACTTGGGAGAAAGCACAGATACGCAGTATTTT. It codes for CASSYLGESTDTQYF. The chain has TRBV6-5 and TRBJ2-3; TRBD2 might be the D (5 bases). Per germline, CDR1 MNHEY and CDR2 SVGAGI. V lost 1 base and J 0 bases, leaving 8 bases between the germline ends. This CDR3 comprises 15 residues.

This clonotype was recorded many times. This chain links TRBV2 with TRBJ2-6; a weak D match, TRBD2 (5 bases). Per the germline V gene, CDR1 is SNHLY and CDR2 is FYNNEI. This CDR3 has 15 amino acids. V was trimmed by 4 bases and J by 3 bases, leaving 10 bases between them. CDR3 loop: CASSGAGDGANVLTF. CDR3 DNA: TGTGCCAGCAGTGGGGCCGGGGATGGGGCCAACGTCCTGACTTTC.